A single count supports the clone carrying this T cell receptor (beta chain). The data originate from a study of blood T cell repertoires in COVID-19. Study-wide background: PBMCs, B-cell-depleted T cells, or T cells provided the cDNA or gDNA that made up the material.

Clones were read by immunoSEQ multiplex PCR, and TCRdb kept only the in-frame ones, dropping some. This table has about 120,000 clones, 85% appearing once. The CDR3 length is 15 residues. In germline, CDR1 is GTSNPN, CDR2 SVGIG (reference sequence). Trimming cost V 4 bases and J 0 bases, with 13 bases left between them. Sequencing was performed on peripheral blood. The sequence came from an elderly man with acute or convalescent COVID-19. The chain couples TRBV30 to TRBJ2-1, with a tentative D call TRBD1 (6 bases). The CDR3 spells CAWNRQESSYNEQFF. CDR3 in DNA: TGTGCCTGGAACCGACAGGAGAGCTCCTACAATGAGCAGTTCTTC.